The 17 T cell receptor beta chains below were found in one sample sequenced in a study of CXCR3-negative and CXCR3-positive naive CD8 T cells. General study results and limits: Hydrophobicity was higher for TRB CDR3s found in CXCR3-positive naive cells than in CXCR3-negative naive cells.

The method, 5' RACE with UMI labels, was used to prepare the TRB cDNA libraries. Each CDR3 protein gets one entry in TCRdb, which reprocessed the 5' RACE reads and gives no DNA. This sample's clone table lists 6,000 to 8,500 distinct CDR3 sequences. These TCRs are of unknown antigen specificity. What was sequenced was naive CXCR3+ CD8+ T cells from blood. Noted subset: CD45RO-CCR7+CD27+CD95- naive CD8+ T cells expressing CXCR3 (TNR3+). The source of these receptors is a human donor in good health. Some clones in this sample may be carry-over from other donors' samples.

The J gene is TRBJ2-7, the V gene TRBV19. Germline V gene lookup returns CDR1 LNHDA and CDR2 SQIVND (reference sequence). The CDR3 runs 14 residues. The CDR3: CASIPVLLPYEQYF.

V gene TRBV29-1 combines with J gene TRBJ1-1; TCRdb names TRBD1, which stays unverified in the absence of DNA. The CDR3 spans 15 residues. Germline V lookup: CDR1 SQVTM, CDR2 ANQGSEA. CDR3 protein: CSVPGTGGPNTEAFF.

This clonotype counts as medium-sized (0.01 to 0.1%) by frequency. The CDR3: CASGLEWNEQYF. V gene TRBV12-5 combines with J gene TRBJ2-7. Germline V gene data show CDR1 as LGHNT and CDR2 as FRNRAP. CDR3 size: 12 residues. Filled out from reference TRBV12-5 and TRBJ2-7, the complete variable domain reads DARVTQTPRHKVTEMGQEVTMRCQPILGHNTVFWYRQTMMQGLELLAYFRNRAPLDDSGMPKDRFSAEMPDATLATLKIQPSEPRDSAVYFCASGLEWNEQYFGPGTRLTVT.

The rearrangement uses TRBV20-1 and TRBJ2-3; TCRdb lists TRBD2, though no DNA is available to test this call. This CDR3 is built from 17 residues. The V gene's germline CDR1 is DFQATT and CDR2 SNEGSKA (reference sequence). The CDR3: CSARSSGGVTSTDTQYF.

The rearrangement links TRBV2 to TRBJ2-7; the D gene TCRdb calls, TRBD1, cannot be checked with no DNA. Per the germline V gene, CDR1 is SNHLY and CDR2 is FYNNEI. The CDR3 has 11 amino acids. This chain's CDR3 is CASADSFEQYF.

The chain employs TRBV15 and TRBJ1-5; TCRdb calls TRBD1, which cannot be checked without DNA. The CDR3 loop spans 13 amino acids. From germline, CDR1 is LNHNV and CDR2 YYDKDF (reference sequence). CDR3: CATSPGSNQPQHF.

This clonotype is labeled medium-sized based on frequency. This chain uses TRBV6-5 with TRBJ2-1; no DNA is available, so the TRBD2 call from TCRdb remains unchecked. Germline V gives CDR1 MNHEY, CDR2 SVGAGI. This CDR3 is built from 16 residues. The CDR3 protein is CASSLTSGRARNEQFF.

This clonotype registers medium-sized by frequency. The chain recombines TRBV29-1 with TRBJ2-1; TCRdb lists TRBD1, though no DNA is available to test this call. The germline V gene encodes CDR1 SQVTM and CDR2 ANQGSEA. This CDR3 is built from 12 residues. The chain's CDR3 is CSVEGQSYEQFF.

This clonotype is medium-sized by frequency. The chain has TRBV20-1 and TRBJ2-3; TCRdb designates TRBD2, a call that cannot be tested without DNA. Germline assignment: CDR1 DFQATT and CDR2 SNEGSKA (reference sequence). The CDR3 contains 15 residues. The CDR3 loop reads CSAKGLAGVTDTQYF.

This CDR3 is CASACRAYNEQFF. This chain uses TRBV7-9 with TRBJ2-1; the D call of TRBD1 rests on TCRdb alone, since no DNA is present to check it. The germline CDR1 and CDR2 sequences are SEHNR and FQNEAQ (reference sequence). The CDR3 sequence is 13 residues long.

CDR3 sequence reads: CASSFGGQGQPQHF. J is TRBJ1-5 and V is TRBV7-8; the D gene TCRdb calls, TRBD1, cannot be checked with no DNA. This CDR3 has 14 amino acids. Germline V gene lookup returns CDR1 SGHVS and CDR2 FQNEAQ.

This clonotype is labeled medium-sized (0.01 to 0.1%) based on frequency. The chain uses TRBV7-9 and TRBJ1-2. There are 11 residues in the CDR3. Germline CDR1 reads SEHNR; CDR2 reads FQNEAQ (reference sequence). CDR3 in amino acids: CASSSDHTNTF. The whole variable domain, filled in from reference TRBV7-9 and TRBJ1-2, reads DTGVSQNPRHKITKRGQNVTFRCDPISEHNRLYWYRQTLGQGPEFLTYFQNEAQLEKSRLLSDRFSAERPKGSFSTLEIQRTEQGDSAMYLCASSSDHTNTFGSGTRLTVV.

V usage is TRBV28 and J usage is TRBJ2-1; TCRdb returns TRBD1, unconfirmable since there is no DNA. This CDR3 has 17 amino acids. Germline V gene lookup returns CDR1 MDHEN and CDR2 SYDVKM. The CDR3 loop is CASSLFGQGAIYNEQFF. The variable domain in full, with the rest retrieved from reference TRBV28 and TRBJ2-1, is DVKVTQSSRYLVKRTGEKVFLECVQDMDHENMFWYRQDPGLGLRLIYFSYDVKMKEKGDIPEGYSVSREKKERFSLILESASTNQTSMYLCASSLFGQGAIYNEQFFGPGTRLTVL.

By frequency, this clonotype registers medium-sized. This chain connects TRBV5-1 to TRBJ2-1. Germline V CDR1 and CDR2: SGHRS, YFSETQ. This CDR3 has 12 amino acids. The CDR3 sequence: CASSLEYNEQFF.

In terms of frequency, this clonotype is medium-sized. CDR3 sequence: CASSSGPQGETQYF. The chain is built from TRBV12-3 or TRBV12-4 and TRBJ2-5; TCRdb's D gene call, TRBD1, goes unchecked for lack of DNA. CDR3 length: 14 amino acids.

The rearrangement joins TRBV11-2 to TRBJ1-3. The germline gives CDR1 SGHAT, CDR2 FQNNGV. The CDR3 is 17 residues long. CDR3 sequence reads: CASSLCTVNITGNTIYF.

The chain links TRBV29-1 to TRBJ2-1. Germline CDR1 is SQVTM and CDR2 is ANQGSEA. This CDR3 has 14 residues. CDR3 amino acids: CSGIDTSSYNEQFF.